What follows describes a single T cell receptor beta chain. This sample was taken from a study of blood T cell repertoires in COVID-19. About the research overall: The samples span acute and convalescent COVID-19 from the United States, Italy and Spain. T cells, B-cell-depleted T cells, or PBMCs supplied cDNA or gDNA.

V was shortened by 0 bases and J by 1 base, with 11 bases between the two germline ends. The germline CDR1 and CDR2 sequences are SGHDT and YYEEEE. The CDR3 spans 15 residues. As originally analysed: Amplification from reference gene primers served as the basis for estimated nucleated cell counts. Assay used: immunoSEQ multiplex PCR; TCRdb lists only in-frame clones, some missing. That table gives V, J and clone size, and the DNA gave D and trimming. The sample has some 74,000 clones; roughly 84% are singletons. The TCR was taken from a man in his fifties or sixties with active COVID-19. The specimen was peripheral blood. This rearrangement joins TRBV5-6 to TRBJ2-7; D may be TRBD1 (7 bases). Here the CDR3 reads CASSLGRDSSYEQYF. The CDR3 coding sequence is TGTGCCAGCAGCTTGGGGCGGGACAGTTCCTACGAGCAGTACTTC.